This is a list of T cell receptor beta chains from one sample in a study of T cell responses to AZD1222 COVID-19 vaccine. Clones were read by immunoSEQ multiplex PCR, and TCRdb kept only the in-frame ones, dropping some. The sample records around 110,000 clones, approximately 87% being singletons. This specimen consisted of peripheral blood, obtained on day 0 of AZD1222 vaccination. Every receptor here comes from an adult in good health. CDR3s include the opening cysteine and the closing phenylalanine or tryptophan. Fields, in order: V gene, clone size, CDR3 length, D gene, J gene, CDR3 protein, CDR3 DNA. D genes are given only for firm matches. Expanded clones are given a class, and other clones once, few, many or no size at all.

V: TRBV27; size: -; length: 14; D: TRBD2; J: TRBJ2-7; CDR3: CASRPGTSGYEQYF; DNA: TGTGCCAGCCGCCCCGGGACTAGCGGCTACGAGCAGTACTTC
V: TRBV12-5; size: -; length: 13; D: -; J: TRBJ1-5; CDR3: CASRGHLDQPQHF; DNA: TGTGCTAGTCGCGGGCACTTAGATCAGCCCCAGCATTTT
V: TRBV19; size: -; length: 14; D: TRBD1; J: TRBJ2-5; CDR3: CASSTDRGQGTQYF; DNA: TGTGCCAGTAGTACCGACAGGGGGCAAGGGACCCAGTACTTC
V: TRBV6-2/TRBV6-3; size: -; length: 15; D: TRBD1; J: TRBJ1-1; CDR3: CASSYPRQGSTEAFF; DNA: TGTGCCAGCAGTTATCCCCGACAGGGGTCCACTGAAGCTTTCTTT
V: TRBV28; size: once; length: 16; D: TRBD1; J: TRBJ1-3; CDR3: CATNRSGGPPGNTIYF; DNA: TGTGCCACCAATCGCTCAGGGGGCCCCCCTGGAAACACCATATATTTT
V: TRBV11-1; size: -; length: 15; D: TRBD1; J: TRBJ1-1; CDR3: CASTIINRGRTEAFF; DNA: TGTGCCAGCACCATCATAAACAGGGGGCGGACTGAAGCTTTCTTT
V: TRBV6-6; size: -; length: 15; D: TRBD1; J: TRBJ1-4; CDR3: CASGDRGLTNEKLFF; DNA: TGTGCCAGCGGGGACAGGGGCTTAACTAATGAAAAACTGTTTTTT
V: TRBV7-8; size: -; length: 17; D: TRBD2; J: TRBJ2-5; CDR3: CASSPRTSGRHRETQYF; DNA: TGTGCCAGCAGCCCTCGGACTAGCGGGAGACACCGAGAGACCCAGTACTTC
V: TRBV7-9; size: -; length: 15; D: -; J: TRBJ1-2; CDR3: CASSKYSHLSYGYTF; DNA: TGTGCCAGCAGCAAATACTCACACCTTAGTTATGGCTACACCTTC
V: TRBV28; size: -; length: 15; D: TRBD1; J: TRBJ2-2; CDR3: CASSSPTGNYGELFF; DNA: TGTGCCAGCAGTTCCCCGACAGGGAACTACGGGGAGCTGTTTTTT
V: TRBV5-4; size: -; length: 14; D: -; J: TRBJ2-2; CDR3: CASSRQGGTGELFF; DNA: TGTGCCAGCAGCCGACAGGGAGGCACCGGGGAGCTGTTTTTT
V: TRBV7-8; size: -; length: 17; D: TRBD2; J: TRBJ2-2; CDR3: CASSPDILAGVGGELFF; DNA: TGTGCCAGCAGCCCAGATATCCTAGCGGGAGTTGGCGGGGAGCTGTTTTTT
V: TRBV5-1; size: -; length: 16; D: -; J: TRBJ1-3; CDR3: CASSDPGRASGNTIYF; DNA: TGCGCCAGCAGCGACCCGGGGAGGGCCTCGGGAAACACCATATATTTT
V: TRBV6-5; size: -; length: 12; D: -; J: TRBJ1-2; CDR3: CATRVGSYGYTF; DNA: TGTGCCACTCGGGTGGGGTCCTATGGCTACACCTTC
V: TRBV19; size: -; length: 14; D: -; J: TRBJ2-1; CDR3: CASSIDWTTLGQFF; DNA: TGTGCCAGTAGTATAGATTGGACGACCTTGGGGCAGTTCTTC
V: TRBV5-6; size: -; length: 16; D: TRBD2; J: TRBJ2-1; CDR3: CASSRGWLAGVDEQFF; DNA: TGTGCCAGCAGCAGAGGGTGGCTAGCGGGAGTTGATGAGCAGTTCTTC
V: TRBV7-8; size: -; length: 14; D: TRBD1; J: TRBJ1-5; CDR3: CASSGDRVNQPQHF; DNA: TGTGCCAGCAGCGGGGACAGGGTGAATCAGCCCCAGCATTTT
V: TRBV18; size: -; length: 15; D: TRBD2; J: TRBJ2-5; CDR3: CASSPLAGGLETQYF; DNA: TGTGCCAGCTCACCACTCGCGGGAGGTTTGGAGACCCAGTACTTC
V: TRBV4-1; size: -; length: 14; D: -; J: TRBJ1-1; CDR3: CASSQGALGTEAFF; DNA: TGCGCCAGCAGCCAAGGAGCCCTGGGAACTGAAGCTTTCTTT
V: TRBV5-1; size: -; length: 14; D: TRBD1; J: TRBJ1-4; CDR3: CASSLGQGGEKLFF; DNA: TGCGCCAGCAGCTTAGGACAGGGTGGAGAAAAACTGTTTTTT
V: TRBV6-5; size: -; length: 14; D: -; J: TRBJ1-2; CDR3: CASRQDNYNYGYTF; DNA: TGTGCCAGCCGGCAGGACAACTATAACTATGGCTACACCTTC
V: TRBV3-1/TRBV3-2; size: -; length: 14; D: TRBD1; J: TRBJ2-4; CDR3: CASSPGTAKNIQYF; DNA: TGTGCCAGCAGCCCCGGGACAGCGAAAAACATTCAGTACTTC
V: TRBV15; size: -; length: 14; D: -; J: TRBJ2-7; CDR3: CATSRGGRTYEQYF; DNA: TGTGCCACCAGCAGAGGGGGGCGAACCTACGAGCAGTACTTC
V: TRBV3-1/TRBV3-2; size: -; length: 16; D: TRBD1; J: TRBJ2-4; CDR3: CASSHQGAEAKNIQYF; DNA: TGTGCCAGCAGCCACCAGGGGGCTGAGGCCAAAAACATTCAGTACTTC
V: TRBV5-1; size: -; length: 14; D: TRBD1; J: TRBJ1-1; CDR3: CASSPGTGETEAFF; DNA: TGCGCCAGCAGCCCGGGGACAGGGGAGACTGAAGCTTTCTTT
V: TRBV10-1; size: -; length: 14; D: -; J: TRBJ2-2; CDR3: CASTDRGNTGELFF; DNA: TGCGCCAGCACGGATCGGGGAAACACCGGGGAGCTGTTTTTT
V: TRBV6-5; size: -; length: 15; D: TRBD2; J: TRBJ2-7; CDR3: CATKGSGSGRYEQYF; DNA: TGTGCCACCAAAGGGAGCGGGAGTGGGCGTTACGAGCAGTACTTC
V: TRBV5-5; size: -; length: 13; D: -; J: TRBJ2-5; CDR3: CASSQGGLETQYF; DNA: TGTGCCAGCAGCCAGGGGGGACTAGAGACCCAGTACTTC
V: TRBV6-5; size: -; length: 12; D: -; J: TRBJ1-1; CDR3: CASSSQRGDAFF; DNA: TGTGCCAGCAGTTCACAAAGGGGCGACGCTTTCTTT
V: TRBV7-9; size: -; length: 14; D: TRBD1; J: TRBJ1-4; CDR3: CASSWTGGQEKLFF; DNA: TGTGCCAGCAGCTGGACAGGGGGACAAGAAAAACTGTTTTTT